This T cell receptor (beta chain) appears in the sequencing data of a study of blood T cell repertoires in COVID-19. This table comes from immunoSEQ multiplex PCR, and its TCRdb copy is limited to in-frame clones, with some not included. The table shows around 290,000 clones, with more than 75% occurring only once. CDR1 SGHRS and CDR2 YFSETQ come from the germline V gene. This CDR3 is built from 16 residues. Trimming took off 2 bases at V and 2 bases at J, with 11 bases between the two ends. The sample was PBMCs or T cells enriched from blood (not recorded which). The clonotype comes from a woman aged 55-69 years in a cohort exposed to, infected with or recovered from COVID-19 (not recorded which). The V and J genes are TRBV5-1 and TRBJ1-6, with D uncertain. CDR3 bases: TGCGCCAGCAGCTTTGAGGGTACTACCTATAATTCACCCCTCCACTTT. Translated, it gives CASSFEGTTYNSPLHF.